Below, 27 T cell receptor beta chains from the same sample are listed, as sequenced in a study of blood T cell repertoires in COVID-19. TCRdb keeps only in-frame clones here, not all; method: immunoSEQ multiplex PCR. Among about 28,000 clones, roughly 87% were seen once, and the ten largest hold roughly 17%. Sequenced sample: peripheral blood. The receptor source for this set is a human donor in a cohort sampled during active COVID-19.

The V call is TRBV18, the J call TRBJ2-3; a weak D match, TRBD2 (5 bases). The germline V gene encodes CDR1 KGHSH and CDR2 LQKENI. V dropped 2 bases and J dropped 2 bases, with 14 bases sitting between them. CDR3 length equals 16 residues. CDR3 bases: TGTGCCAGCTCACCAAACGGAGGCCGTAACACAGATACGCAGTATTTT. Residues: CASSPNGGRNTDTQYF.

The CDR3 nucleotides read TGTGCCAGTACGGACAGGGGGCAGGGAAAACTGTTTTTT. This encodes CASTDRGQGKLFF. The chain has TRBV19 and TRBJ1-4; 11 bases are shared with TRBD1. In germline, CDR1 is LNHDA, CDR2 SQIVND (reference sequence). This CDR3 contains 13 residues. The ends lost 7 bases at V and 10 bases at J; junction bases unmatched: 5.

There are a few counts of this clone. Here the CDR3 DNA reads TGTGCCAGCAGCCTACCGGACCGGGACTTGCAGTTCTTC. Translation: CASSLPDRDLQFF. The chain couples TRBV6-5 to TRBJ2-1; D possibly corresponds to TRBD2 (6 bases). CDR3 size: 13 residues. Trimming removed 6 bases at V and 12 bases at J, with 18 bases between. CDR1 and CDR2 from the germline V gene are MNHEY and SVGAGI.

This sequence joins TRBV9 and TRBJ1-5, with no clear D. The V end lost 0 bases, the J end lost 5 bases, and 12 bases lay between the germline ends. CDR1 is SGDLS, CDR2 YYNGEE, per germline. The CDR3 is 15 amino acids. The CDR3 sequence is CASSVDPRQDQPQHF. CDR3 bases: TGTGCCAGCAGCGTAGACCCAAGGCAGGATCAGCCCCAGCATTTT. The variable domain in full, with the rest retrieved from reference TRBV9 and TRBJ1-5, is DSGVTQTPKHLITATGQRVTLRCSPRSGDLSVYWYQQSLDQGLQFLIQYYNGEERAKGNILERFSAQQFPDLHSELNLSSLELGDSALYFCASSVDPRQDQPQHFGDGTRLSIL.

The chain has TRBV5-4 and TRBJ1-6; the D gene is possibly TRBD1 (6 bases). CDR3 length: 14 amino acids. Germline lookup yields CDR1 SGHNT and CDR2 YYREEE (reference sequence). V lost 5 bases, J lost 13 bases, and 19 bases lay in between. The CDR3: CASSAVGPQGPLHF. The CDR3 DNA sequence: TGTGCCAGCAGTGCTGTGGGACCCCAGGGGCCCCTCCACTTT.

V is TRBV18 and J is TRBJ2-7; D perhaps matches TRBD2 (5 bases). The CDR3 runs to 14 residues. Per germline, CDR1 KGHSH and CDR2 LQKENI. The germline V and J ends were trimmed by 3 bases and 5 bases, with 14 bases remaining between them. CDR3: CASSPNSDGDEQYF. The CDR3 nucleotides are TGTGCCAGCTCACCCAACTCGGACGGGGACGAGCAGTACTTC.

V usage is TRBV5-3 and J usage is TRBJ2-3, with TRBD2 matching over 7 bases. TRBV5-3 is an ORF for which the function is uncertain. With 1 base clipped from V and 2 bases from J, the junction kept 10 bases outside the gene matches. This CDR3 has 17 amino acids. In DNA, the CDR3 is TGTGCCAGAAGCTTGCCTCTGGGGAGGGGACCCACAGATACGCAGTATTTT. Residues: CARSLPLGRGPTDTQYF.

J is TRBJ2-1 and V is TRBV20-1, with no clear D. V dropped 3 bases and J dropped 6 bases, with 12 bases sitting between them. The CDR3 is 13 amino acids. The germline CDR1 and CDR2 sequences are DFQATT and SNEGSKA (reference sequence). For the CDR3, the DNA is TGCAGTGCTAGTCCCGCGTCTCTCAATGAGCAGTTCTTC. Protein product: CSASPASLNEQFF.

This sequence joins TRBV10-3 and TRBJ2-7; 8 bases align to TRBD1. The germline V gene encodes CDR1 ENHRY and CDR2 SYGVKD. V shed 6 bases, J shed 3 bases, and the junction held 13 bases outside the gene matches. The length of the CDR3 is 16 residues. CDR3 in amino acids: CAIRDSDRGRSYEQYF. The CDR3 bases are TGTGCCATCAGGGACTCAGACAGGGGCCGGAGCTACGAGCAGTACTTC.

This clone was seen a few times. The V and J genes are TRBV5-4 and TRBJ2-3, with 12 bases that match TRBD2. V lost 4 bases to trimming and J lost 1 base; unmatched junction nucleotides: 4. Germline assignment: CDR1 SGHNT and CDR2 YYREEE (reference sequence). The CDR3 spans 16 residues. The CDR3 spells CASSLRTSGGTDTQYF. CDR3 in DNA: TGTGCCAGCAGCCTGCGGACTAGCGGGGGCACAGATACGCAGTATTTT.

The V gene is TRBV3-1 (or the pseudogene TRBV3-2), the J gene TRBJ2-1; 9 bases match TRBD1. The CDR3 has 15 residues. V dropped 1 base and J dropped 13; count of bases not matched to a gene: 11. Germline V gene sequence: CDR1 LGHDT, CDR2 YNNKEL (reference sequence). CDR3 loop: CASSQVQGAGEQQFF. In nucleotides, the CDR3 is TGTGCCAGCAGCCAAGTACAGGGGGCGGGGGAGCAACAGTTCTTC.

V is TRBV6-5 and J is TRBJ2-7; possible D gene TRBD1, 6 bases. The length of the CDR3 is 13 residues. Germline CDR1 reads MNHEY; CDR2 reads SVGAGI. V was cut by 6 bases and J by 3 bases, with 12 bases left in between. The CDR3 bases are TGTGCCAGCAGCTGGGACATGAACTACGAGCAGTACTTC. This encodes CASSWDMNYEQYF.

J is TRBJ2-5 and V is TRBV28; TRBD2 agrees at 10 bases. The CDR3 has 15 residues. The germline V gene encodes CDR1 MDHEN and CDR2 SYDVKM. With 7 bases clipped from V and 5 bases from J, the junction kept 10 bases outside the gene matches. CDR3 loop: CASTPRLAGVETQYF. For the CDR3, the DNA is TGTGCCAGCACCCCACGGCTAGCGGGGGTGGAGACCCAGTACTTC.

The chain has TRBV14 and TRBJ2-1; TRBD2 aligns across 8 bases. The V gene's germline CDR1 is SGHDN and CDR2 FVKESK. CDR3 length equals 15 residues. Losses at the gene ends were 3 bases for V and 7 bases for J; bases not matched to a gene: 8. The chain's CDR3 is CASSHRTGGPNEQFF. CDR3 DNA: TGTGCCAGCAGCCATAGAACGGGAGGGCCGAATGAGCAGTTCTTC.

This clone was seen only once. This sequence joins TRBV5-1 and TRBJ1-5; 9 nucleotides align to TRBD1. The germline V gene encodes CDR1 SGHRS and CDR2 YFSETQ. This CDR3 region has 16 residues. With 0 bases clipped from V and 2 bases from J, the junction kept 3 bases outside the gene matches. The CDR3 bases are TGCGCCAGCAGCTTGGGGACAGGGGAGGGCAATCAGCCCCAGCATTTT. As protein: CASSLGTGEGNQPQHF. Full variable domain (rest looked up from reference TRBV5-1 and TRBJ1-5): KAGVTQTPRYLIKTRGQQVTLSCSPISGHRSVSWYQQTPGQGLQFLFEYFSETQRNKGNFPGRFSGRQFSNSRSEMNVSTLELGDSALYLCASSLGTGEGNQPQHFGDGTRLSIL.

The chain recombines TRBV2 with TRBJ2-5, with a possible D match to TRBD1 (5 bases). This CDR3 spans 13 amino acids. From germline, CDR1 is SNHLY and CDR2 FYNNEI. The germline V and J ends were trimmed by 4 bases and 1 base, with 7 bases remaining between them. The CDR3 bases are TGTGCCAGCAGTGCCCAGGGCCAAGAGACCCAGTACTTC. The encoded protein is CASSAQGQETQYF.

CDR3 sequence reads: CATSRASNQPQHF. CDR3 nucleotides: TGTGCCACCTCGCGGGCTAGCAATCAGCCCCAGCATTTT. The V gene is TRBV19, the J gene TRBJ1-5; no clear D gene. The germline CDR1 and CDR2 sequences are LNHDA and SQIVND (reference sequence). The CDR3 length is 13 residues. Trimming shortened V by 10 bases and J by 0 bases, and 10 bases separated the two germline ends.

There are a few counts of this clone. The gene calls are TRBV7-9 and TRBJ2-1; TRBD1 might be the D (5 bases). The CDR3 has 12 residues. V was cut by 5 bases and J by 15 bases, with 17 bases left in between. Germline-derived CDR1 and CDR2 are SEHNR and FQNEAQ (reference sequence). Written as DNA, the CDR3 is TGTGCCAGCAGCAATGACAGATGGGTGGGGTTCTTC. This codes for CASSNDRWVGFF.

The chain joins TRBV4-3 to TRBJ2-6, with D uncertain. V was pared by 0 bases and J by 2 bases, with 17 bases between. Germline V gene data show CDR1 as LGHNA and CDR2 as YSLEER. The CDR3 extends over 19 amino acids. The CDR3 nucleotides read TGCGCCAGCAGCCAAGATAGTCCGATCTACTCGGCTGGGGCCAACGTCCTGACTTTC. Translating it yields CASSQDSPIYSAGANVLTF.

The chain carries TRBV5-8 and TRBJ2-7; D may be TRBD2 (5 bases). This CDR3 has 13 residues. Germline CDR1 is SGHTS and CDR2 is YDEGEE. With 7 bases removed from V and 0 bases from J, the gap between germline ends came to 11 bases. The CDR3: CASGRRDSYEQYF. The CDR3 coding sequence is TGTGCCAGCGGTAGACGGGACTCCTACGAGCAGTACTTC. Drawing the rest from reference TRBV5-8 and TRBJ2-7, the complete variable domain is EAGVTQSPTHLIKTRGQQATLRCSPISGHTSVYWYQQALGLGLQFLLWYDEGEERNRGNFPPRFSGRQFPNYSSELNVNALELEDSALYLCASGRRDSYEQYFGPGTRLTVT.

J is TRBJ2-3 and V is TRBV7-8; possible D gene TRBD2, 6 bases. CDR1 SGHVS and CDR2 FQNEAQ come from the germline V gene. This CDR3 is 14 amino acids long. With 5 bases removed from V and 1 base from J, the gap between germline ends came to 10 bases. CDR3 bases: TGTGCCAGCAGCACCGGAGGGGGCACAGATACGCAGTATTTT. It specifies CASSTGGGTDTQYF.

V and J are TRBV5-5 and TRBJ2-1; 7 nucleotides line up with TRBD2. The CDR3 loop spans 13 amino acids. From germline, CDR1 is SGHKS and CDR2 YYEKEE (reference sequence). With V trimmed by 2 bases and J by 7 bases, 3 bases remained unmatched. The CDR3 reads CASSFVGGNEQFF. DNA for the CDR3: TGTGCCAGCAGCTTCGTGGGAGGGAATGAGCAGTTCTTC.

The chain is built from TRBV7-2 and TRBJ2-7, with D tentatively TRBD2 (6 bases). The CDR3 has 13 amino acids. Per the germline V gene, CDR1 is SGHTA and CDR2 is FQGNSA. V dropped 3 bases and J dropped 0 bases, with 6 bases sitting between them. This chain's CDR3 is CASSFGSSYEQYF. The CDR3 DNA follows: TGTGCCAGCAGCTTCGGGAGCTCCTACGAGCAGTACTTC.

The chain carries TRBV3-1 (or the pseudogene TRBV3-2) and TRBJ2-2; 8 nucleotides match TRBD1. This CDR3 has 16 residues. Germline assignment: CDR1 LGHDT and CDR2 YNNKEL (reference sequence). Trimming cost V 10 bases and J 6 bases; bases outside gene matches: 16. Here the CDR3 DNA reads TGTGCCACTTCGACTTTACAGGGGGTTCAATCCGGGGAGCTGTTTTTT. It specifies CATSTLQGVQSGELFF.

The V call is TRBV11-2, the J call TRBJ2-7, with TRBD2 matching over 10 bases. The CDR3 spans 14 residues. Germline V lookup: CDR1 SGHAT, CDR2 FQNNGV. J was trimmed by 6 bases and V by 5 bases; bases with no gene match: 7. Written as DNA, the CDR3 is TGTGCCAGCAGCACATTAGCGGGAGGCCTCGAGCAGTACTTC. The encoded protein is CASSTLAGGLEQYF. The full variable domain, its missing parts supplied by reference TRBV11-2 and TRBJ2-7, is EAGVAQSPRYKIIEKRQSVAFWCNPISGHATLYWYQQILGQGPKLLIQFQNNGVVDDSQLPKDRFSAERLKGVDSTLKIQPAKLEDSAVYLCASSTLAGGLEQYFGPGTRLTVT.

The J gene is TRBJ2-7, the V gene TRBV5-1, with 9 bases fitting TRBD2. The V and J ends lost 4 bases and 1 base, in that order; junction bases with no gene match: 6. The CDR3 consists of 15 residues. Germline loops: CDR1 SGHRS, CDR2 YFSETQ. CDR3 amino acids: CASSPSGVGSYEQYF. The CDR3 nucleotides are TGCGCCAGCAGCCCTAGCGGGGTAGGGTCCTACGAGCAGTACTTC.

The table lists this clone with a count of one. This rearrangement joins TRBV5-1 to TRBJ1-4; 11 bases align to TRBD1. This CDR3 spans 14 amino acids. The V and J ends lost 4 bases and 7 bases, in that order; junction bases with no gene match: 3. The germline V gene encodes CDR1 SGHRS and CDR2 YFSETQ. The CDR3 reads CASSGGTGGEKLFF. CDR3 coding DNA: TGCGCCAGCAGCGGCGGGACAGGGGGTGAAAAACTGTTTTTT.